This TCR beta chain comes out of a study of T-cell memory formation after mild COVID-19. MiXCR, applied by TCRdb to the 5' RACE reads, yields one record per CDR3 protein. The profile shows 250,000 to 300,000 distinct CDR3 sequences, about 16% of them singletons. This clonotype was observed many times. V was clipped by 0 bases and J by 5 bases, with 10 bases between them. Looked up from germline, CDR1 is LGHNA and CDR2 is YNFKEQ. The CDR3 covers 15 residues. This chain links TRBV4-2 with TRBJ2-2; D uncertain. This receptor was identified in a young man who had mild COVID-19 (a few samples of this study predate the infection). Cell type and time point are not known. Material: PBMCs or a T cell subset sorted from them (not recorded which). Here the CDR3 reads CASSQDHALTGELFF. CDR3 in DNA: TGTGCCAGCAGCCAAGACCATGCCCTGACCGGGGAGCTGTTTTTT.